Listed here is a single TCR beta chain. The antigen is not known. None of the donors, who were healthy HIV-negative adults, had recently had acute infections or vaccinations. This record belongs to a study of shared clonotypes between healthy human individuals. As for the study in general: With ages of 18 to 49, the donors were a couple of women and a few men. Study-wide findings and caveats: For sorted subsets, rarefaction showed incomplete sequencing despite large depth.

In the original workflow: ImmunoSEQ sequences covered only the junction and lacked quality scores; filtering therefore differed. Clones were read by immunoSEQ multiplex PCR, and TCRdb kept only the in-frame ones, dropping some. The DNA gave D and trimming, while V, J and clone size come from that table. The sample has 400,000 to 600,000 clones, 95% to 96% seen once; the top ten hold under 0.065%. The CDR3 is 15 amino acids. The germline CDR1 and CDR2 sequences are MNHEY and SVGAGI. J lost 3 bases, V lost 2 bases, and 2 bases had no gene match. The chain has TRBV6-5 and TRBJ1-4; 8 positions match TRBD1. The receptor was derived from a woman aged 25 to 39 in good health. The sample taken for sequencing was naive CD4+ T cells sorted from blood. Subset noted: CD45RA+ positively selected. The CDR3 DNA is TGTGCCAGCAGTTACCAGGGGGCGGCTAATGAAAAACTGTTTTTT. The encoded protein is CASSYQGAANEKLFF.